This T cell receptor (beta chain) was documented in a study of blood T cell repertoires in COVID-19. Study as a whole: Sources were T cells, B-cell-depleted T cells, or PBMCs; the material itself was cDNA or gDNA.

Original data processing: It was from reference gene primer amplification that nucleated cell counts were estimated. Method: immunoSEQ multiplex PCR; TCRdb's copy keeps in-frame clones and lacks some. That table furnishes V, J and clone size, whereas the DNA furnished D and trimming. Counted here are approximately 72,000 clones, around 86% occurring once; the ten biggest clones make up approximately 14%. This clone was seen just once. This TCR came from a woman aged 55 to 70 with acute or convalescent COVID-19. The source material was peripheral blood.

CDR3 loop: CASSIRGKGGDSPLHF. The DNA of the CDR3 is TGTGCCAGTAGTATAAGAGGAAAAGGGGGGGATTCACCCCTCCACTTT. This chain links TRBV19 with TRBJ1-6; D is possibly TRBD1 (6 bases). CDR1 and CDR2 (germline): LNHDA, SQIVND (reference sequence). The ends were cut back, 2 bases at V and 8 bases at J, with 16 bases in the middle. This CDR3 region has 16 residues.